The 21 T cell receptor beta chains below were found in one sample sequenced in a study of human T cells and chemical hapten exposure. Time point specified: patch test 1, 2 weeks after DPC sensitization. The sample's treatment: therapeutic diphenylcyclopropenone sensitization with weekly scalp DPC. MiXCR was run by TCRdb on the RACE reads, yielding one entry per CDR3 protein. The table lists around 100,000 distinct CDR3 sequences, 11% of them singletons, with around 3.6% in the top ten. The sample in question was whole blood, obtained in connection with sensitization to the hapten diphenylcyclopropenone (DPC). The receptors here all came from a woman in her thirties or forties with alopecia areata. Some clones in this sample may be carry-over from other donors' samples.

The table lists this clonotype with many counts. The gene calls are TRBV18 and TRBJ2-7; the match to TRBD1 covers 7 bases. The V segment lost 2 bases and the J segment 2 bases; nucleotides outside the gene matches: 3. The CDR3 spans 14 residues. Germline values: CDR1 KGHSH, CDR2 LQKENI. As DNA, the CDR3 is TGTGCCAGCTCACCAACCGGGACAGCCTACGAGCAGTACTTC. The encoded protein is CASSPTGTAYEQYF.

The chain combines TRBV9 with TRBJ1-1; 7 bases align to TRBD1. Germline V gene lookup returns CDR1 SGDLS and CDR2 YYNGEE. This CDR3 is 14 amino acids long. V lost 4 bases, J lost 2 bases, and 5 bases stayed unmatched. The CDR3 DNA follows: TGTGCCAGCAGCTTCGGGACAGACAACACTGAAGCTTTCTTT. Its protein product is CASSFGTDNTEAFF.

There are a few counts of this clonotype. The chain combines TRBV11-3 with TRBJ2-7, with 11 bases matching TRBD1. V shed 5 bases, J shed 4 bases, and the junction held 7 bases outside the gene matches. The CDR3 is made up of 15 amino acids. From germline, CDR1 is SGHNT and CDR2 YENEEA. The chain's CDR3 is CASSPGTGGLYEQYF. The CDR3 DNA sequence: TGTGCCAGCAGCCCCGGGACAGGGGGATTATACGAGCAGTACTTC.

The rearrangement joins TRBV7-2 to TRBJ2-5; 16 bases align to TRBD2. Trimming cost V 5 bases and J 5 bases; bases outside gene matches: 8. The CDR3 has 17 residues. The germline V gene has CDR1 SGHTA and CDR2 FQGNSA. The CDR3 spells CASSLGTSGGASETQYF. Here the CDR3 DNA reads TGTGCCAGCAGCCTAGGGACTAGCGGGGGGGCCTCCGAGACCCAGTACTTC.

This clonotype was seen a few times. This sequence joins TRBV10-2 and TRBJ1-1; D ambiguous. Germline V CDR1 and CDR2: WSHSY, SAAADI. The length of the CDR3 is 13 residues. Trimming shortened V by 2 bases and J by 4 bases, and 8 bases separated the two germline ends. The CDR3 DNA sequence: TGCGCCAGCAGTGAGATCCTTCTCACTGAAGCTTTCTTT. Protein: CASSEILLTEAFF.

This clonotype was counted at least ten times. This chain uses TRBV30 with TRBJ2-1, with 9 bases identical to TRBD1. CDR1 and CDR2 from the germline V gene are GTSNPN and SVGIG (reference sequence). The CDR3 runs to 15 residues. Trimming cost V 2 bases and J 8 bases; bases outside gene matches: 10. Here the CDR3 reads CAWSNPGQGSYEQFF. Here the CDR3 DNA reads TGTGCCTGGAGTAACCCGGGACAGGGTAGCTATGAGCAGTTCTTC.

This clonotype was seen many times. This chain joins TRBV18 and TRBJ2-1, with 12 bases lining up with TRBD1. V shed 8 bases and J 3 bases; nucleotides not matched to a gene: 17. The CDR3 runs to 19 residues. Germline lookup yields CDR1 KGHSH and CDR2 LQKENI. The CDR3 protein is CASVPGQGAAGGYYNEQFF. CDR3 nucleotide sequence: TGTGCCAGCGTGCCGGGACAGGGGGCAGCGGGAGGCTACTACAATGAGCAGTTCTTC.

This rearrangement joins TRBV7-2 to TRBJ2-1; D possibly corresponds to TRBD2 (6 bases). The length of the CDR3 is 16 residues. Germline loops: CDR1 SGHTA, CDR2 FQGNSA. V was cut by 4 bases and J by 4 bases, with 17 bases left in between. In DNA form, the CDR3 reads TGTGCCAGCAGCTCCAAAGGACGGGGGAGGTACAATGAGCAGTTCTTC. The encoded protein is CASSSKGRGRYNEQFF.

This clonotype was observed at least ten times. This chain connects TRBV20-1 to TRBJ1-2, with TRBD1 matching 10 bases. With V trimmed by 5 bases and J by 2 bases, 2 bases remained unmatched. The CDR3 has 13 amino acids. Germline CDR1 and CDR2: DFQATT and SNEGSKA (reference sequence). The CDR3 loop is CSARQGANYGYTF. As DNA, the CDR3 is TGCAGTGCTCGACAGGGGGCAAACTATGGCTACACCTTC.

This clonotype was counted many times. V usage is TRBV29-1 and J usage is TRBJ1-3; D is undetermined. The germline V gene encodes CDR1 SQVTM and CDR2 ANQGSEA. Trimming removed 7 bases at V and 4 bases at J, with 8 bases between. This CDR3 has 11 amino acids. The CDR3 DNA sequence: TGCAGCGGGAAACTCGGAAACACCATATATTTT. Its translation is CSGKLGNTIYF.

This clonotype was picked up a small number of times. V and J are TRBV20-1 and TRBJ2-5, with a tentative D call TRBD2 (5 bases). The germline V gene has CDR1 DFQATT and CDR2 SNEGSKA (reference sequence). The CDR3 runs to 14 residues. The V and J ends lost 6 bases and 5 bases respectively, with 19 bases between them. The CDR3 loop is CSADAYRGQETQYF. The CDR3 nucleotides read TGCAGTGCAGACGCCTACCGAGGGCAGGAGACCCAGTACTTC.

This clonotype was seen a handful of times. The rearrangement uses TRBV18 and TRBJ2-4; possibly TRBD1 for D (5 bases). Trimming took 3 bases from V and 4 from J, leaving 16 bases between them. The CDR3 totals 16 residues. Germline V gene lookup returns CDR1 KGHSH and CDR2 LQKENI. The CDR3 is CASSPPGGQGKNIQYF. The CDR3, as DNA: TGTGCCAGCTCACCCCCCGGTGGGCAGGGTAAAAACATTCAGTACTTC.

This clonotype was seen a handful of times. The chain uses TRBV28 and TRBJ2-7; D tentatively fits TRBD1 or TRBD2 (5 bases each). Germline CDR1 is MDHEN and CDR2 is SYDVKM. V lost 8 bases, J lost 7 bases, and 21 bases lay in between. The CDR3 consists of 14 residues. The CDR3 region has the DNA TGTGCCAGCCCGCCATCCGGGACCCCCTCTGAGCAGTACTTC. Translation: CASPPSGTPSEQYF.

J is TRBJ2-7 and V is TRBV7-2, with D tentatively TRBD2 (6 bases). V was shortened by 1 base and J by 4 bases, with 14 bases between the two germline ends. The CDR3 covers 15 residues. The germline gives CDR1 SGHTA, CDR2 FQGNSA. This CDR3 is CASSLGSGMGYEQYF. DNA of the CDR3: TGTGCCAGCAGCTTAGGTAGCGGCATGGGATACGAGCAGTACTTC. The whole variable domain, filled in from reference TRBV7-2 and TRBJ2-7, reads GAGVSQSPSNKVTEKGKDVELRCDPISGHTALYWYRQSLGQGLEFLIYFQGNSAPDKSGLPSDRFSAERTGGSVSTLTIQRTQQEDSAVYLCASSLGSGMGYEQYFGPGTRLTVT.

This clonotype showed up just a few times. The J gene is TRBJ2-7, the V gene TRBV6-2 or TRBV6-3, with TRBD1 as a possible D gene (5 bases). V lost 3 bases and J lost 4, with 13 bases in between. CDR3 length: 14 residues. Germline V gene lookup returns CDR1 MNHEY and CDR2 SVGEGT. The CDR3 reads CASSYRTRGYEQYF. In nucleotides, the CDR3 is TGTGCCAGCAGTTATCGGACAAGGGGTTACGAGCAGTACTTC.

This clonotype was counted only a few times. The V call is TRBV9, the J call TRBJ2-3; the D is unclear. Germline V lookup: CDR1 SGDLS, CDR2 YYNGEE. The V gene lost 0 bases and the J gene lost 0 bases, with 8 bases spanning the gap. The length of the CDR3 is 15 residues. Written as DNA, the CDR3 is TGTGCCAGCAGCGTAGGTCCGGGTAGCACAGATACGCAGTATTTT. Translated, it gives CASSVGPGSTDTQYF. The full variable domain, in which reference TRBV9 and TRBJ2-3 provide the parts outside the CDR3, is DSGVTQTPKHLITATGQRVTLRCSPRSGDLSVYWYQQSLDQGLQFLIQYYNGEERAKGNILERFSAQQFPDLHSELNLSSLELGDSALYFCASSVGPGSTDTQYFGPGTRLTVL.

This clonotype has at least ten counts. The chain carries TRBV5-5 and TRBJ1-3; D ambiguous. V dropped 4 bases and J dropped 0 bases, with 8 bases sitting between them. Germline loops: CDR1 SGHKS, CDR2 YYEKEE (reference sequence). The length of the CDR3 is 14 residues. CDR3 amino acids: CASSQTGSGNTIYF. CDR3 nucleotides: TGTGCCAGCAGCCAGACCGGCTCTGGAAACACCATATATTTT.

In regard to this clonotype: Since a much larger clone is just one base distant, this may be a read error. V gene TRBV11-2 combines with J gene TRBJ2-1, with 12 bases that match TRBD2. Per germline, CDR1 SGHAT and CDR2 FQNNGV. The ends lost 6 bases at V and 9 bases at J; junction bases unmatched: 9. This CDR3 is built from 15 residues. The CDR3 protein is CASRSTSGRWSEQFF. CDR3 nucleotides: TGTGCCAGCAGGTCTACTAGCGGGAGGTGGTCTGAGCAGTTCTTC.

This clonotype was counted ten times or more. V is TRBV19 and J is TRBJ2-1; D may be TRBD2 (6 bases). CDR3 size: 18 residues. The germline CDR1 and CDR2 sequences are LNHDA and SQIVND (reference sequence). Trimming left V 4 bases short and J 2 bases short, with 21 bases between. CDR3: CASSKEGLGSGTYNEQFF. In DNA form, the CDR3 reads TGTGCCAGTAGTAAAGAAGGGTTAGGTAGCGGAACCTACAATGAGCAGTTCTTC.

This clonotype was recorded many times. The V and J genes are TRBV12-3 or TRBV12-4 and TRBJ2-2, with TRBD2 identical over 8 bases. The CDR3 is 16 residues long. V shed 6 bases and J 0 bases; nucleotides not matched to a gene: 6. The CDR3 reads CASSSTSGANTGELFF. In DNA, the CDR3 is TGTGCCAGCAGCTCCACTAGCGGCGCGAACACCGGGGAGCTGTTTTTT.

The chain links TRBV9 to TRBJ1-1, with 8 nucleotides matching TRBD1. The germline CDR1 and CDR2 sequences are SGDLS and YYNGEE. The V and J ends lost 2 bases and 9 bases, in that order; junction bases with no gene match: 9. This CDR3 spans 14 amino acids. The chain's CDR3 is CASSVFQGAGKAFF. CDR3 coding DNA: TGTGCCAGCAGCGTCTTCCAGGGGGCGGGAAAAGCTTTCTTT.